Below, 25 T cell receptor beta chains from the same sample are listed, as sequenced in a study of OX40 agonist ivuxolimab in advanced cancers. The table came from immunoSEQ multiplex PCR; TCRdb's copy has only in-frame clones and leaves some out. The data contain roughly 67,000 clones, roughly 85% of them singletons. The material was CD4+ or CD8+ T cells sorted from blood, obtained in a trial of the OX40 agonist ivuxolimab. These receptors came from an adult with an advanced solid tumor such as melanoma, head and neck, liver or kidney cancer.

This rearrangement joins TRBV28 to TRBJ2-3; D unresolved. Germline V lookup: CDR1 MDHEN, CDR2 SYDVKM. The CDR3 covers 14 residues. Between the trimmed V and J ends, which lost 1 base and 8 bases, there was a span of 13 bases. The CDR3 DNA is TGTGCCAGCAGTTTATTGAACCCCAGTGTTACGCAGTATTTT. Translated: CASSLLNPSVTQYF. Supplemented by reference TRBV28 and TRBJ2-3, the full variable domain reads DVKVTQSSRYLVKRTGEKVFLECVQDMDHENMFWYRQDPGLGLRLIYFSYDVKMKEKGDIPEGYSVSREKKERFSLILESASTNQTSMYLCASSLLNPSVTQYFGPGTRLTVL.

This chain connects TRBV20-1 to TRBJ2-3, with D perhaps being TRBD1 or TRBD2 (6 bases each). V was pared by 7 bases and J by 3 bases, with 8 bases between. The CDR3 has 11 residues. Germline V lookup: CDR1 DFQATT, CDR2 SNEGSKA (reference sequence). For the CDR3, the DNA is TGCAGTGTAGGGGGGACAGATACGCAGTATTTT. This sequence encodes CSVGGTDTQYF.

The chain couples TRBV4-2 to TRBJ2-6, with 8 bases that match TRBD2. This CDR3 has 21 amino acids. The V gene's germline CDR1 is LGHNA and CDR2 YNFKEQ. V trimming: 3 bases; J trimming: 0 bases; junction bases outside the gene matches: 16. CDR3 nucleotides: TGTGCCAGCAGCCAGCACGGGGGGGAGGGCCTAATTAGCTCTGGGGCCAACGTCCTGACTTTC. Amino acids: CASSQHGGEGLISSGANVLTF.

This chain joins TRBV7-6 and TRBJ2-2; possibly TRBD2 for D (5 bases). Germline loops: CDR1 SGHVS, CDR2 FNYEAQ. V lost 4 bases and J 7 bases, leaving 10 bases between the germline ends. The CDR3 covers 13 residues. The DNA for the CDR3 is TGTGCCAGCAGCTGGACGGGGTTCGGGGAGCTGTTTTTT. It encodes CASSWTGFGELFF.

This chain joins TRBV5-1 and TRBJ1-5; possibly TRBD1 for D (6 bases). From germline, CDR1 is SGHRS and CDR2 YFSETQ. This CDR3 is 15 amino acids long. Trimming stripped 1 base from V and 4 bases from J, with 12 bases between. The CDR3 loop is CASSLYTGPNQPQHF. The CDR3, as DNA: TGCGCCAGCAGCTTGTATACAGGGCCGAATCAGCCCCAGCATTTT.

The chain combines TRBV2 with TRBJ2-7; D is uncertain. The length of the CDR3 is 13 residues. V was clipped by 7 bases and J by 3 bases, with 13 bases between them. Germline CDR1 and CDR2: SNHLY and FYNNEI. CDR3 sequence reads: CASMERVYYEQYF. In DNA, the CDR3 is TGTGCCAGCATGGAACGAGTTTACTACGAGCAGTACTTC.

The V call is TRBV15, the J call TRBJ2-7; D is unclear. The CDR3 spans 13 residues. The germline gives CDR1 LNHNV, CDR2 YYDKDF (reference sequence). The ends were cut back, 0 bases at V and 7 bases at J, with 10 bases in the middle. This chain's CDR3 is CATSRDHGEEQYF. CDR3 sequence (DNA): TGTGCCACCAGCAGAGACCACGGAGAGGAGCAGTACTTC.

There are a few counts of this clone. The rearrangement joins TRBV15 to TRBJ1-6; no clear D gene. Germline loops: CDR1 LNHNV, CDR2 YYDKDF (reference sequence). CDR3 length equals 14 residues. V lost 0 bases, J lost 7 bases, and 7 bases lay in between. This chain's CDR3 is CATSRDRVNSPLHF. The DNA for the CDR3 is TGTGCCACCAGCAGAGATCGGGTCAATTCACCCCTCCACTTT.

This clone occurred once. The chain couples TRBV28 to TRBJ1-1; D possibly corresponds to TRBD1 (6 bases). Germline loops: CDR1 MDHEN, CDR2 SYDVKM. Trimming took off 6 bases at V and 6 bases at J, with 23 bases between the two ends. This CDR3 is built from 16 residues. CDR3 coding DNA: TGTGCCAGCAGCTCAATCGGAACAGGGTTGGACGCTGAAGCTTTCTTT. Translation gives CASSSIGTGLDAEAFF.

This chain connects TRBV18 to TRBJ2-6; D gene unclear. CDR3 length: 13 residues. The V end lost 6 bases, the J end lost 3 bases, and 6 bases lay between the germline ends. Looked up from germline, CDR1 is KGHSH and CDR2 is LQKENI. As DNA, the CDR3 is TGTGCCAGCTCCGTGGGTGGGGCCAACGTCCTGACTTTC. Translated, it gives CASSVGGANVLTF. Full variable domain (rest looked up from reference TRBV18 and TRBJ2-6): NAGVMQNPRHLVRRRGQEARLRCSPMKGHSHVYWYRQLPEEGLKFMVYLQKENIIDESGMPKERFSAEFPKEGPSILRIQQVVRGDSAAYFCASSVGGANVLTFGAGSRLTVL.

This chain connects TRBV6-6 to TRBJ1-1; TRBD1 is a possible D gene (6 bases). From germline, CDR1 is MNHNY and CDR2 SVGAGI (reference sequence). This CDR3 has 15 amino acids. V dropped 5 bases and J dropped 1 base, with 14 bases sitting between them. The CDR3 region is CASSGRGGGNTEAFF. CDR3 sequence (DNA): TGTGCCAGCAGTGGACGAGGGGGAGGGAACACTGAAGCTTTCTTT.

This chain uses TRBV5-4 with TRBJ1-1; possible D gene TRBD1, 6 bases. The V and J ends lost 2 bases and 1 base respectively, with 12 bases between them. CDR1 and CDR2 from the germline V gene are SGHNT and YYREEE (reference sequence). This CDR3 is built from 15 residues. CDR3 loop: CASSLQGAPNTEAFF. DNA of the CDR3: TGTGCCAGCAGCTTACAGGGAGCCCCGAACACTGAAGCTTTCTTT.

The V and J genes are TRBV5-1 and TRBJ2-3; D is unclear. V lost 4 bases to trimming and J lost 0 bases, with 12 bases between them. The germline V gene encodes CDR1 SGHRS and CDR2 YFSETQ. The CDR3 has 15 amino acids. Written as DNA, the CDR3 is TGCGCCAGCAGCCCGACGGAGCACAGCACAGATACGCAGTATTTT. It is translated as CASSPTEHSTDTQYF.

The chain recombines TRBV7-9 with TRBJ2-5; either TRBD1 or TRBD2 may supply D (5 bases each). The V and J ends lost 4 bases and 6 bases respectively, with 12 bases between them. The CDR3 is 13 amino acids. Per the germline V gene, CDR1 is SEHNR and CDR2 is FQNEAQ (reference sequence). CDR3 in DNA: TGTGCCAGCAGCTCCGGGGACCATCAGACCCAGTACTTC. Translation gives CASSSGDHQTQYF.

V usage is TRBV7-2 and J usage is TRBJ2-5, with 7 positions matching TRBD2. V shed 2 bases, J shed 2 bases, and the junction held 5 bases outside the gene matches. CDR3 length equals 15 residues. The V gene's germline CDR1 is SGHTA and CDR2 FQGNSA. The CDR3 loop is CASSLTGLGQETQYF. The CDR3 nucleotides read TGTGCCAGCAGCTTAACCGGACTAGGTCAAGAGACCCAGTACTTC.

The chain has TRBV10-2 and TRBJ1-2; 10 bases are shared with TRBD1. V was pared by 3 bases and J by 2 bases, with 6 bases of the junction left unmatched. The CDR3 runs to 16 residues. CDR1 is WSHSY, CDR2 SAAADI, per germline. The CDR3 is CASSDRGQGLNYGYTF. The CDR3 coding sequence is TGCGCCAGCAGTGATCGGGGACAGGGGTTGAACTATGGCTACACCTTC.

The chain has TRBV7-2 and TRBJ2-3; D not resolved. With 5 bases removed from V and 0 bases from J, the gap between germline ends came to 6 bases. CDR1 SGHTA and CDR2 FQGNSA come from the germline V gene. The CDR3 has 13 residues. Written as DNA, the CDR3 is TGTGCCAGCAGCACCACTAGCACAGATACGCAGTATTTT. Protein sequence: CASSTTSTDTQYF.

This clone occurred once. The chain combines TRBV15 with TRBJ1-5; no reliable D call. Germline CDR1 is LNHNV and CDR2 is YYDKDF (reference sequence). The length of the CDR3 is 17 residues. The ends were cut back, 0 bases at V and 1 base at J, with 13 bases in the middle. CDR3 sequence: CATSRDWGQQSNQPQHF. The CDR3 bases are TGTGCCACCAGCAGAGATTGGGGTCAACAGAGCAATCAGCCCCAGCATTTT.

The J gene is TRBJ1-2, the V gene TRBV29-1; possible D gene TRBD1, 6 bases. The CDR3 sequence is 14 residues long. Germline V CDR1 and CDR2: SQVTM, ANQGSEA. The V and J ends lost 6 bases and 5 bases respectively, with 19 bases between them. CDR3 residues: CSVATGTMRYGYTF. In nucleotides, the CDR3 is TGCAGCGTAGCTACAGGGACCATGCGGTATGGCTACACCTTC.

The rearrangement links TRBV6-5 to TRBJ2-1; 15 bases map to TRBD2. V gave up 6 bases and J gave up 4 bases; unmatched junction bases: 1. The CDR3 is 15 amino acids. CDR1 MNHEY and CDR2 SVGAGI come from the germline V gene. The CDR3 region has the DNA TGTGCCAGCAGGGGACTAGCGGGAGGATACAATGAGCAGTTCTTC. It codes for CASRGLAGGYNEQFF.

The rearrangement uses TRBV30 and TRBJ1-5; D is uncertain. Trimming removed 2 bases from V and 4 bases from J, with 6 bases in between. The CDR3 length is 12 residues. Germline CDR1 and CDR2: GTSNPN and SVGIG (reference sequence). The CDR3 DNA reads as TGTGCCTGGAGTATGGGGAATCAGCCCCAGCATTTT. Protein sequence: CAWSMGNQPQHF.

To note about this clone: Other DNA sequences in this sample translate to the same CDR3. The V and J genes are TRBV29-1 and TRBJ2-1, with a possible D match to TRBD1 (6 bases). The V and J ends lost 4 bases and 7 bases respectively, with 11 bases between them. The V gene's germline CDR1 is SQVTM and CDR2 ANQGSEA. The CDR3 has 12 residues. The CDR3: CSVGGQGNEQFF. The CDR3, as DNA: TGCAGCGTTGGAGGGCAGGGGAATGAGCAGTTCTTC.

DNA of the CDR3: TGTGCCAGCAGCAAGGCCAGATTGGATGAAGCTTTCTTT. As protein: CASSKARLDEAFF. The chain links TRBV21-1 to TRBJ1-1. TRBV21-1 is reported as a pseudogene. The CDR3 is 13 amino acids.

The chain couples TRBV1 to TRBJ2-5; the table's D call of TRBD2 was not tested on the DNA. The J call may be incorrect, as the DNA end agrees better with TRBJ2-7. TRBV1 is a pseudogene. CDR3 size: 18 residues. This chain's CDR3 is CTSSQIGTSGRDPYEQYF. DNA of the CDR3: TGCACCAGCAGCCAAATTGGGACTAGCGGGAGGGATCCCTACGAGCAGTACTTC.

The genes are TRBV7-9 and TRBJ2-1; the match to TRBD2 covers 7 bases. This CDR3 contains 14 residues. Germline V gene data show CDR1 as SEHNR and CDR2 as FQNEAQ (reference sequence). Trimming took 4 bases from V and 6 from J; bases not matched to a gene: 6. CDR3 DNA sequence: TGTGCCAGCAGCTACGGGTGGGGGGGCAATGAGCAGTTCTTC. Amino acids: CASSYGWGGNEQFF.